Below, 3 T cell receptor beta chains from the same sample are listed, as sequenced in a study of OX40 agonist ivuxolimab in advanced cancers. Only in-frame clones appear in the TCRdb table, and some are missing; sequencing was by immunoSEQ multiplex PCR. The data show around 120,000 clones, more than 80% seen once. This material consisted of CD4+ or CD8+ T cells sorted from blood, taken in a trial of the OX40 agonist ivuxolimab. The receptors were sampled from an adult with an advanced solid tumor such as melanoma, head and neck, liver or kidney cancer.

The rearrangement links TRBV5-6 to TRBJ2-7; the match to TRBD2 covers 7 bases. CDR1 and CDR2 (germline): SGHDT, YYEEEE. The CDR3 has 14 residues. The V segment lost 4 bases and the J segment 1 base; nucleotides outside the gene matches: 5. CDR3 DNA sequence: TGTGCCAGCAGCGGACTAGATCGATCCTACGAGCAGTACTTC. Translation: CASSGLDRSYEQYF.

In DNA, the CDR3 is TGTGCCAGCAGTTACTGGACTGACTATAATTCACCCCTCCACTTT. As protein: CASSYWTDYNSPLHF. The chain is built from TRBV6-5 and TRBJ1-6; no definite D call. CDR1 is MNHEY and CDR2 is SVGAGI in the germline V gene. The CDR3 runs 15 residues. Trimming shortened V by 1 base and J by 3 bases, and 7 bases separated the two germline ends.

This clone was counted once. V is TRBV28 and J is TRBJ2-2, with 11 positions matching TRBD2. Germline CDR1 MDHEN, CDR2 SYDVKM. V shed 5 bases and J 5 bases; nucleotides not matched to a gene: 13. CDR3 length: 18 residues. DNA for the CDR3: TGTGCCAGCAGTACCTCCCTTACTAGCGGGGGAAGAACCGGGGAGCTGTTTTTT. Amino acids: CASSTSLTSGGRTGELFF.